The entry below describes one TCR beta chain. The source of the sample is a study of T cell changes during pregnancy in multiple sclerosis. Libraries were prepared by immunoSEQ multiplex PCR; TCRdb keeps only in-frame clonotypes and omits some of them. The sample includes about 53,000 clones, over 90% of them seen just once. The CDR3 covers 16 residues. The V end was cut by 0 bases, the J end by 2 bases, with 14 bases between. Per the germline V gene, CDR1 is SGHRS and CDR2 is YFSETQ. This chain connects TRBV5-1 to TRBJ2-5, with D uncertain. This material consisted of CD4+ T cells from peripheral blood mononuclear cells, taken in the third trimester of pregnancy. The sequence was collected from a female donor with multiple sclerosis, enrolled in a pregnancy study. The CDR3 spells CASSLGGLREQETQYF. The CDR3 nucleotides read TGCGCCAGCAGCTTGGGTGGTTTGCGAGAACAAGAGACCCAGTACTTC.